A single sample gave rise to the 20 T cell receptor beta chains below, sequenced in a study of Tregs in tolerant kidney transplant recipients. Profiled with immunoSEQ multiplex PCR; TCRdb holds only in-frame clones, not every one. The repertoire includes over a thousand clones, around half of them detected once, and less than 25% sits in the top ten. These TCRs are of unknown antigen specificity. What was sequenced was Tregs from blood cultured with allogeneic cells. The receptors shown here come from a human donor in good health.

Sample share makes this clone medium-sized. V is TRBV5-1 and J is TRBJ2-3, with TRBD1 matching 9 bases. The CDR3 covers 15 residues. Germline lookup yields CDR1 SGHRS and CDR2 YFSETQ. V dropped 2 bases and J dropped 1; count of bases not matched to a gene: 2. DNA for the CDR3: TGCGCCAGCAGCTTTGGGGACAGGGGCACAGATACGCAGTATTTT. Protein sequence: CASSFGDRGTDTQYF.

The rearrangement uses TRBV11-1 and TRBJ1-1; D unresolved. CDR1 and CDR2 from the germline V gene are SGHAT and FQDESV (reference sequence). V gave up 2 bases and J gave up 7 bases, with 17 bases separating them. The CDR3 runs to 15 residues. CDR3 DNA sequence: TGTGCCAGCAGCTTATACGGCGTAGGACGCTATGAAGCTTTCTTT. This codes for CASSLYGVGRYEAFF.

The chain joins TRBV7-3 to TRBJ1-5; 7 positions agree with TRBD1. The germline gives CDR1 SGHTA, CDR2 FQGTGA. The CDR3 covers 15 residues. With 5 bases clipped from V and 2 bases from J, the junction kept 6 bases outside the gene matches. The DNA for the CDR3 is TGTGCCAGCAGCCGGGACAGTCGAGGCAATCAGCCCCAGCATTTT. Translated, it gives CASSRDSRGNQPQHF.

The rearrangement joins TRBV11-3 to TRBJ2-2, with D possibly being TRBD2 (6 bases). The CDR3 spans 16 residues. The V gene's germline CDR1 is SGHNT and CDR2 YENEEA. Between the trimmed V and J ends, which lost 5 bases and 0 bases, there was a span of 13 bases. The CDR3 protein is CASSLSSVPNTGELFF. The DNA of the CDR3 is TGTGCCAGCAGCCTCTCTAGCGTACCGAACACCGGGGAGCTGTTTTTT.

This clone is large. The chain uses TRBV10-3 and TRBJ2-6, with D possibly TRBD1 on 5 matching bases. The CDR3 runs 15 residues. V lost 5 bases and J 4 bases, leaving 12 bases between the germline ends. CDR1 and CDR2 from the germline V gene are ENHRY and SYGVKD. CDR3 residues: CAISTRVAGANVLTF. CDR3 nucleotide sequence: TGTGCCATCAGTACCAGGGTGGCCGGGGCCAACGTCCTGACTTTC.

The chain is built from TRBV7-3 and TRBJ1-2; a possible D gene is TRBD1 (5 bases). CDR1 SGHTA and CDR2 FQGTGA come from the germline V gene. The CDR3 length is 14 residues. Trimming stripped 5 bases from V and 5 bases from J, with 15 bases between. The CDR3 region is CASSTTGGGYGYTF. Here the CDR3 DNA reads TGTGCCAGCAGCACCACCGGGGGTGGGTATGGCTACACCTTC.

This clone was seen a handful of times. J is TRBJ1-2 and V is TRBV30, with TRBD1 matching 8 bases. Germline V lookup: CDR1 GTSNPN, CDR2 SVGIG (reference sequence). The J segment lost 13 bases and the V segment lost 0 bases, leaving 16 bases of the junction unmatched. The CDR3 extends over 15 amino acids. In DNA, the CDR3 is TGTGCCTGGAGTGTACGTCGCAGGGGGCGCCACTTGGGCACCTTC. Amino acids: CAWSVRRRGRHLGTF.

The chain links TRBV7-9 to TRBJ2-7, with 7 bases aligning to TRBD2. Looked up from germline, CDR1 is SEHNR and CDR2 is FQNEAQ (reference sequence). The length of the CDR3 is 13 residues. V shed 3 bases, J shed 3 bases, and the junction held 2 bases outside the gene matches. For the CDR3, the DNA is TGTGCCAGCAGCTTGGGGGAGGGCTACGAGCAGTACTTC. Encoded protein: CASSLGEGYEQYF.

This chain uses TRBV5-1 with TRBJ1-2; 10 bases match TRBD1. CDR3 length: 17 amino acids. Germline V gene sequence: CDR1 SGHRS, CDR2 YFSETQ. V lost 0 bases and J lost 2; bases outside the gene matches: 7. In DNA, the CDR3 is TGCGCCAGCAGCTTGGCCTGGGTGGACAGGGGGAACTATGGCTACACCTTC. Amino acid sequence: CASSLAWVDRGNYGYTF.

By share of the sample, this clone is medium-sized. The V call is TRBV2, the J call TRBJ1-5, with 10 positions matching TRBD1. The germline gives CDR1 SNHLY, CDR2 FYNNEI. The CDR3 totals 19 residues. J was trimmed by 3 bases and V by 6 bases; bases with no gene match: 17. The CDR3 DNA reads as TGTGCCAGCAGACGCTCCGGGACAGGGGTTCAGAGGATCAATCAGCCCCAGCATTTT. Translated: CASRRSGTGVQRINQPQHF.

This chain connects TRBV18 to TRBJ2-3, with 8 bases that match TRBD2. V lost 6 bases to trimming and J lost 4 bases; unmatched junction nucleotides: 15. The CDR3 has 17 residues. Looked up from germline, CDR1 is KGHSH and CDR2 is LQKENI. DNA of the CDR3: TGTGCCAGCTCCCCGGGACTACCTCTGCGGGGGGCAGATACGCAGTATTTT. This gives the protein CASSPGLPLRGADTQYF.

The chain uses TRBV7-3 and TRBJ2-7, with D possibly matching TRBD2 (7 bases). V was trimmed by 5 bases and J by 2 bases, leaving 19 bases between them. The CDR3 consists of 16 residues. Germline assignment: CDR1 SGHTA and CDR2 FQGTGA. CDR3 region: CASSQGGGTRTYEQYF. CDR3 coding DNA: TGTGCCAGCAGCCAAGGGGGAGGGACCCGGACCTACGAGCAGTACTTC.

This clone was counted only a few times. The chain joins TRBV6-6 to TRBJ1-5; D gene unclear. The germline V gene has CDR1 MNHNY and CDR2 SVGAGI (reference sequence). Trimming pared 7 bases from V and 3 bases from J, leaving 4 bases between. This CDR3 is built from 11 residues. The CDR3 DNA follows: TGTGCCAGCATGTTCAATCAGCCCCAGCATTTT. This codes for CASMFNQPQHF.

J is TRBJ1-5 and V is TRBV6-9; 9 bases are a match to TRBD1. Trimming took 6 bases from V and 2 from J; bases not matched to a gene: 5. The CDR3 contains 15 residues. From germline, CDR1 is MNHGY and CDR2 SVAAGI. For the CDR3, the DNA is TGTGCCAGCAGCTGGACAGGGGTGGGCAATCAGCCCCAGCATTTT. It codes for CASSWTGVGNQPQHF.

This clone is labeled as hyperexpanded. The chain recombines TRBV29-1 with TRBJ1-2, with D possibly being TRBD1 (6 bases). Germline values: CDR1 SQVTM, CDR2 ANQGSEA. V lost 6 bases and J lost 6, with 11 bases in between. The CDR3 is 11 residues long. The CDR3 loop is CSVKRGNGYTF. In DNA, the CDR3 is TGCAGCGTCAAGAGGGGGAATGGCTACACCTTC. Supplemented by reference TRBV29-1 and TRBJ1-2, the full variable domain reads SAVISQKPSRDICQRGTSLTIQCQVDSQVTMMFWYRQQPGQSLTLIATANQGSEATYESGFVIDKFPISRPNLTFSTLTVSNMSPEDSSIYLCSVKRGNGYTFGSGTRLTVV.

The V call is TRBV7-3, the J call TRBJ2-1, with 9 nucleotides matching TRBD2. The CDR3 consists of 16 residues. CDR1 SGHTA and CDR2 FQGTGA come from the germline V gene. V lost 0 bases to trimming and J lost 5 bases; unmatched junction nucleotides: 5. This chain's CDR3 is CASSLTSGSGHNEQFF. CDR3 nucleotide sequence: TGTGCCAGCAGCTTAACTAGCGGGAGTGGGCACAATGAGCAGTTCTTC.

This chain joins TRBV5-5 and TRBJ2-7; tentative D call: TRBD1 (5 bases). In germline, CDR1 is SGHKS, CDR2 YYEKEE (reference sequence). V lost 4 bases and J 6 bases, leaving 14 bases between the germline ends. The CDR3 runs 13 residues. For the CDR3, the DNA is TGTGCCAGCAGCCCAGGGTTGGTCGTCGAGCAGTACTTC. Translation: CASSPGLVVEQYF.

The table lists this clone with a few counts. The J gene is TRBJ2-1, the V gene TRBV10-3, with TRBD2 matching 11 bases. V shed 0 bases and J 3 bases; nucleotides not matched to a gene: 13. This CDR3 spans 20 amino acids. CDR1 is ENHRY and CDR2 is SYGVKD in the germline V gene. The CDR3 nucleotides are TGTGCCATCAGTGAGTCCCCGGGTAGCGGGAGGGGAGTGCGCTACAATGAGCAGTTCTTC. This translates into CAISESPGSGRGVRYNEQFF.

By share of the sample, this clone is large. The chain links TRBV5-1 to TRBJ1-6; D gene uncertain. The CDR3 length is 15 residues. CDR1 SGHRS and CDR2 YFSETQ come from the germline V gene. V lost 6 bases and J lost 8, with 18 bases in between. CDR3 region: CASTLSAQPDSPLHF. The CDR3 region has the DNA TGCGCCAGCACCCTCTCGGCTCAACCGGATTCACCCCTCCACTTT.

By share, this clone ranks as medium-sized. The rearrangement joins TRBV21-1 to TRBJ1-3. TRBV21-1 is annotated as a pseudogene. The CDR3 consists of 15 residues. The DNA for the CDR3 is TGTGCCAGCAGCACCGACGGAGCCTCTGGAAACACCATATATTTT. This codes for CASSTDGASGNTIYF.